This passage covers 2 T cell receptor beta chains from one sample sequenced in a study of T cell clones after liver transplantation. Data came from immunoSEQ multiplex PCR; TCRdb stores just in-frame clones and leaves some out. Of roughly 80,000 clones listed, 83% are singletons. The starting material was CD4+ T cells from blood, obtained at the 22-month timepoint. These receptors all come from a human patient who received a liver transplant. The T cells may come from the graft donor.

This chain connects TRBV6-1 to TRBJ1-2; D remains unclear. The CDR3 spans 15 residues. The V end lost 3 bases, the J end lost 4 bases, and 15 bases lay between the germline ends. Germline-derived CDR1 and CDR2 are MNHNS and SASEGT. The CDR3 DNA reads TGTGCCAGCAGTGACGGAGCTACATTTGGCTATGGCTACACCTTC. Translation: CASSDGATFGYGYTF.

The J gene is TRBJ2-7, the V gene TRBV15; D is perhaps TRBD2 (6 bases). There are 17 residues in the CDR3. Trimming stripped 3 bases from V and 3 bases from J, with 21 bases between. Per the germline V gene, CDR1 is LNHNV and CDR2 is YYDKDF (reference sequence). DNA for the CDR3: TGTGCCACCAGCAGGGCCACTCTAGCGACGCCCTACTACGAGCAGTACTTC. Amino acids: CATSRATLATPYYEQYF.